This TCR beta chain was profiled in a study of T cell responses to AZD1222 COVID-19 vaccine (dated by TCRdb to about 2021). As for the study more broadly: AZD1222 recipients given second doses at about 4 weeks or at about 12 weeks were pooled, since spike-specific TCR depth and breadth were not found to differ between the two schedules. TCR sequencing was performed for about 250 trial participants, of whom 200 to 220 were given two doses of AZD1222 and approximately 25 were given two doses of MenACWY control vaccine. Enrollment into the trials was organized by age into subgroups of 18-55, 56-69 and 70-plus years, and those subgroups contained about 150, 27 and 61 TCR-sequenced participants, respectively. Overall results and qualifications from the work: Spike-specific TCR breadth and depth rose significantly after two AZD1222 doses compared with day 0 and with MenACWY recipients. Epitopes outside the regions mutated in the B.1.351 and B.1.1.7 variants were reportedly recognized by nearly half of the unique spike-specific TCRs. The whole spike protein was spanned by vaccine-associated CD4 TCRs, and dominant responses were seen in regions 160-218 and 743-854. Because no day 14 peak-response samples were available, the repertoires could be characterized only after the peak T cell response. The 56-69-year group was small, and its depth increase did not reach significance, likely because of low power. Participants were mostly white British and included more females than males, and it was suggested by the authors that clonal diversity may have been underestimated. Conclusions about previously exposed vaccinees are limited because only 6 or 7 AZD1222 recipients were SARS-CoV-2 seropositive at baseline.

As concerns this clone: Its antigen specificity is not known. No qualities accompany the bases; no much larger clone lies one base away.

The CDR3 regions of human TCRbeta chains were analyzed by immunosequencing. Under the source paper's analysis protocol: Repertoire TCRs were matched against a reference library of SARS-CoV-2-specific TCRs generated with the MIRA antigen-specificity platform. Breadth was defined as the fraction of unique TCRs that were SARS-CoV-2-associated. Depth was defined as the fraction of total T cells that were SARS-CoV-2-associated. Each spike-specific TCR was assigned to its reactive spike region and to a CD4 or CD8 class using the MIRA data. Log10-transformed breadth and depth values were compared by one-way ANOVA with Sidak's multiple comparisons tests. TCRdb provides this immuneACCESS table in a form limited to in-frame rearrangements. Some clones are lacking; in checked studies, under half of them reflect an unresolved V gene, and why the rest are absent is not known. V, J and clone size derive from that table, while D and trimming were established from the DNA sequence. This sample has 150,000 or so clones in its table, and about 92% of those were observed once. The ten largest make up 2% to 3% of the sample.

Trimming accounts for 2 bases at V and 10 bases at J, while the number of junction bases matched to no gene is 12. In the germline V gene, CDR1 corresponds to MNHEY and CDR2 to SVGAGI. The CDR3 measures 16 amino acids from cysteine to phenylalanine. The CDR3 DNA has 48 bases and is translated from base 1. Explained via the paper, the time point label denotes: baseline before first vaccination. Vaccinee samples were obtained from the UK trials COV001 and COV002, which included a single-blind randomized controlled phase 2/3 trial of AZD1222 (ChAdOx1 nCoV-19) in healthy adults. For TCRbeta chain sequencing, PBMC samples from trial participants were taken at day 0 and at day 28 after the second dose.

Specimen: peripheral blood, collected on day 0 of AZD1222 vaccination. This receptor chain uses TRBV6-5 and TRBJ2-3, and TRBD2 aligns with 10 junction nucleotides. The receptor was derived from an adult in good health. The DNA is as follows: TGTGCCAGCAGTTACGGGGAATCTAGCGGGAGTATTGCGCAGTATTTT. This yields the protein CASSYGESSGSIAQYF.